This is a list of T cell receptor beta chains from one sample in a study of T cell changes during pregnancy in multiple sclerosis. This table comes from immunoSEQ multiplex PCR, and its TCRdb copy is limited to in-frame clones, with some not included. The sample has fewer than 60,000 clones; about nine tenths are singletons. The source was peripheral blood, collected after pregnancy. The receptor set was obtained from a female donor in good health, enrolled as a control in a pregnancy study. The CDR3 runs from the conserved cysteine through the conserved F or W. The D gene is left open where the match is weak. Not every row has a clone size; where given, it reads once, few, many or a size class.

j_call: TRBJ2-3; clone_size: NA; v_call: TRBV28; d_call: TRBD2; cdr3_aa: CASSLQREGPRDTQYF; cdr3_nt: TGTGCCAGCAGTTTACAGCGGGAGGGCCCCAGAGATACGCAGTATTTT
j_call: TRBJ1-2; clone_size: NA; v_call: TRBV4-1; d_call: NA; cdr3_aa: CASSQPVGDGYTF; cdr3_nt: TGCGCCAGCAGCCAACCGGTAGGGGATGGCTACACCTTC
j_call: TRBJ1-6; clone_size: NA; v_call: TRBV2; d_call: NA; cdr3_aa: CASGAQGWKNSPLHF; cdr3_nt: TGTGCCAGCGGGGCACAGGGTTGGAAAAATTCACCCCTCCACTTT
j_call: TRBJ2-2; clone_size: NA; v_call: TRBV29-1; d_call: TRBD1; cdr3_aa: CSVVGQGYTGELFF; cdr3_nt: TGCAGCGTTGTGGGACAGGGATACACCGGGGAGCTGTTTTTT
j_call: TRBJ1-2; clone_size: NA; v_call: TRBV9; d_call: NA; cdr3_aa: CASSVGDGTRTF; cdr3_nt: NA
j_call: TRBJ2-1; clone_size: NA; v_call: TRBV28; d_call: NA; cdr3_aa: CASSESGPSYNEQFF; cdr3_nt: TGTGCCAGCAGTGAAAGCGGGCCCTCCTACAATGAGCAGTTCTTC
j_call: TRBJ2-3; clone_size: once; v_call: TRBV19; d_call: NA; cdr3_aa: CASSLTGVGDTQYF; cdr3_nt: TGTGCCAGTAGTTTAACGGGAGTTGGGGATACGCAGTATTTT
j_call: TRBJ1-1; clone_size: once; v_call: TRBV5-6; d_call: TRBD1; cdr3_aa: CASRTGVNTEAFF; cdr3_nt: TGTGCCAGCAGGACAGGGGTGAACACTGAAGCTTTCTTT
j_call: TRBJ2-7; clone_size: NA; v_call: TRBV28; d_call: TRBD2; cdr3_aa: CASRGSGGPTYEQYF; cdr3_nt: TGTGCCAGCCGCGGGAGCGGAGGGCCGACCTACGAGCAGTACTTC
j_call: TRBJ2-1; clone_size: NA; v_call: TRBV5-4; d_call: TRBD1; cdr3_aa: CASSLRTGYNEQFF; cdr3_nt: TGTGCCAGCAGCCTCCGGACAGGGTACAATGAGCAGTTCTTC
j_call: TRBJ2-7; clone_size: once; v_call: TRBV18; d_call: TRBD1; cdr3_aa: CASSPPGTGVHEQYF; cdr3_nt: TGTGCCAGCTCACCACCCGGGACAGGGGTCCACGAGCAGTACTTC
j_call: TRBJ2-7; clone_size: NA; v_call: TRBV6-6; d_call: TRBD2; cdr3_aa: CASSTRLAGAPYEQYF; cdr3_nt: TGTGCCAGCAGTACACGACTAGCGGGGGCCCCCTACGAGCAGTACTTC
j_call: TRBJ2-7; clone_size: NA; v_call: TRBV2; d_call: TRBD2; cdr3_aa: CASMPAGGLGSYEQYF; cdr3_nt: TGTGCCAGCATGCCTGCGGGGGGATTGGGATCCTACGAGCAGTACTTC
j_call: TRBJ1-6; clone_size: NA; v_call: TRBV5-6; d_call: TRBD1; cdr3_aa: CASNIPGQTLHF; cdr3_nt: TGTGCCAGCAACATACCGGGACAGACGCTCCACTTT
j_call: TRBJ1-1; clone_size: NA; v_call: TRBV5-1; d_call: TRBD1; cdr3_aa: CASSPDRRNTEAFF; cdr3_nt: TGCGCCAGCAGCCCGGACAGGCGCAACACTGAAGCTTTCTTT
j_call: TRBJ1-6; clone_size: NA; v_call: TRBV5-1; d_call: NA; cdr3_aa: CASSLWKTGLEYNSPLHF; cdr3_nt: TGCGCCAGCAGCTTGTGGAAAACAGGGTTGGAGTATAATTCACCCCTCCACTTT
j_call: TRBJ1-2; clone_size: NA; v_call: TRBV4-1; d_call: NA; cdr3_aa: CASSQAQGGSYYGYTF; cdr3_nt: TGCGCCAGCAGCCAAGCTCAGGGTGGTTCGTACTATGGCTACACCTTC
j_call: TRBJ1-6; clone_size: NA; v_call: TRBV9; d_call: TRBD1; cdr3_aa: CASSPRTGSSYNSPLHF; cdr3_nt: TGTGCCAGCAGCCCCCGGACAGGGAGCTCCTATAATTCACCCCTCCACTTT
j_call: TRBJ1-6; clone_size: NA; v_call: TRBV7-9; d_call: TRBD1; cdr3_aa: CASSLTGGTVNSPLHF; cdr3_nt: TGTGCCAGCAGCCTGACAGGGGGTACAGTTAATTCACCCCTCCACTTT
j_call: TRBJ1-2; clone_size: NA; v_call: TRBV18; d_call: NA; cdr3_aa: CASSFNVVYGYTF; cdr3_nt: TGTGCCAGCTCATTCAATGTAGTGTATGGCTACACCTTC
j_call: TRBJ2-7; clone_size: NA; v_call: TRBV6-1; d_call: TRBD2; cdr3_aa: CAGSGGVNSYEQYF; cdr3_nt: TGTGCCGGTAGTGGGGGGGTGAACTCCTACGAGCAGTACTTC
j_call: TRBJ2-1; clone_size: once; v_call: TRBV5-1; d_call: TRBD2; cdr3_aa: CASSRKRGGYNEQFF; cdr3_nt: TGCGCCAGCAGCCGAAAGCGGGGGGGCTACAATGAGCAGTTCTTC
j_call: TRBJ1-3; clone_size: NA; v_call: TRBV19; d_call: NA; cdr3_aa: CASSPLSGNTIYF; cdr3_nt: TGTGCCAGTAGTCCCCTCTCTGGAAACACCATATATTTT
j_call: TRBJ2-7; clone_size: NA; v_call: TRBV28; d_call: NA; cdr3_aa: CASSLRDEQYF; cdr3_nt: TGTGCCAGCAGTTTACGGGACGAGCAGTACTTC